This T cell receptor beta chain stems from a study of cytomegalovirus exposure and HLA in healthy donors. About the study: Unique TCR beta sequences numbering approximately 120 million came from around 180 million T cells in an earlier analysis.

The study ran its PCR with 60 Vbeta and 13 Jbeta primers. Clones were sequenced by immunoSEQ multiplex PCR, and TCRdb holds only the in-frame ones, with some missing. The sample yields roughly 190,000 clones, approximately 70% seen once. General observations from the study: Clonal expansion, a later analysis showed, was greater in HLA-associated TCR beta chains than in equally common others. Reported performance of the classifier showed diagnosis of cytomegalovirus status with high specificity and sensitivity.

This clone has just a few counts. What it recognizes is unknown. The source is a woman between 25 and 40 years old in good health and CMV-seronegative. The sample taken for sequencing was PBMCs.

CDR3: CAISPRPMSRSQGAGAFF. The CDR3 coding sequence is TGTGCCATCAGCCCGAGGCCGATGTCCCGATCGCAGGGGGCGGGGGCTTTCTTT. V usage is TRBV10-3 and J usage is TRBJ1-1; 8 bases are shared with TRBD1. CDR3 length: 18 amino acids. V gave up 6 bases and J gave up 11 bases; unmatched junction bases: 26. Per germline, CDR1 ENHRY and CDR2 SYGVKD.